One T cell receptor (beta chain) is described in this entry. The table came from immunoSEQ multiplex PCR; TCRdb's copy has only in-frame clones and leaves some out. The sample contains about 67,000 clones, just over 90% of which appear only once. The germline V gene has CDR1 SGHRS and CDR2 YFSETQ. The CDR3 extends over 14 amino acids. Trimming shortened V by 0 bases and J by 4 bases, and 10 bases separated the two germline ends. This sample stems from a study of T cell changes during pregnancy in multiple sclerosis. The receptor comes from a female donor with multiple sclerosis, enrolled in a pregnancy study. The genes are TRBV5-1 and TRBJ1-2; tentative D call: TRBD1 (6 bases). This specimen was peripheral blood, taken after pregnancy. Here the CDR3 DNA reads TGCGCCAGCAGCTTGGACGGACAGCCCTATGGCTACACCTTC. This encodes CASSLDGQPYGYTF.